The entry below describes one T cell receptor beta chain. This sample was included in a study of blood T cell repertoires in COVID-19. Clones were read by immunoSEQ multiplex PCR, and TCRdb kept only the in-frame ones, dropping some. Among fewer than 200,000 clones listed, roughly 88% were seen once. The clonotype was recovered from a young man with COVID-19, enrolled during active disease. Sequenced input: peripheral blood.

This CDR3 reads CAWSVRLMNTEAFF. For the CDR3, the DNA is TGTGCCTGGAGTGTGCGACTGATGAACACTGAAGCTTTCTTT. V and J are TRBV30 and TRBJ1-1, with D uncertain. Trimming took off 0 bases at V and 0 bases at J, with 8 bases between the two ends. The CDR3 is 14 residues long. Germline V gives CDR1 GTSNPN, CDR2 SVGIG (reference sequence).